Listed here are 32 T cell receptor beta chains from one sample, sequenced in a study of blood T cell repertoires in COVID-19. Data came from immunoSEQ multiplex PCR; TCRdb stores just in-frame clones and leaves some out. Of 450,000 to 500,000 clones in the sample, around 85% were seen once. Source material: PBMCs or T cells enriched from blood (not recorded which). All receptors derive from a woman aged 55 to 70 who had recovered from COVID-19.

The chain carries TRBV18 and TRBJ2-5, with 11 positions matching TRBD1. The V gene end was trimmed by 3 bases and the J gene end by 3 bases; junction bases not matched to a gene: 6. The germline V gene has CDR1 KGHSH and CDR2 LQKENI. The CDR3 has 16 amino acids. CDR3 nucleotides: TGTGCCAGCTCACCGGACAGGGGGCGAGGGGAAGAGACCCAGTACTTC. It translates to CASSPDRGRGEETQYF.

This chain joins TRBV21-1 and TRBJ2-3; the D call in the table, TRBD1, was not verified against the DNA. TRBV21-1 is flagged as a pseudogene. The CDR3 runs 17 residues. The DNA of the CDR3 is TGTGCCAGCAGCAAAGCGCTTTACAGGGAGAACACAGATACGCAGTATTTT. This codes for CASSKALYRENTDTQYF.

The gene calls are TRBV11-3 and TRBJ2-7; D is possibly TRBD2 (6 bases). This CDR3 region has 13 residues. CDR1 and CDR2 from the germline V gene are SGHNT and YENEEA. The germline V and J ends were trimmed by 4 bases and 7 bases, with 14 bases remaining between them. As DNA, the CDR3 is TGTGCCAGCAGCTCGACTTTGGAGGGGGAGCAGTACTTC. Amino acids: CASSSTLEGEQYF.

This clone was found once. CDR3 region: CASAVGTLDTEAFF. In DNA, the CDR3 is TGCGCCAGCGCCGTTGGGACACTCGACACTGAAGCTTTCTTT. This chain joins TRBV5-1 and TRBJ1-1, with D tentatively TRBD1 (6 bases). CDR3 length equals 14 residues. Germline values: CDR1 SGHRS, CDR2 YFSETQ. Trimming pared 7 bases from V and 3 bases from J, leaving 16 bases between.

J is TRBJ2-2 and V is TRBV7-9, with D possibly being TRBD1 (6 bases). The CDR3 runs to 14 residues. Germline V lookup: CDR1 SEHNR, CDR2 FQNEAQ (reference sequence). V shed 1 base and J shed 5 bases, with 8 bases lying between them. The CDR3: CASSLDRATGELFF. The CDR3 DNA is TGTGCCAGCAGCTTAGACAGGGCAACCGGGGAGCTGTTTTTT.

The gene calls are TRBV18 and TRBJ1-4; D possibly corresponds to TRBD1 (6 bases). CDR3 size: 15 residues. V lost 3 bases to trimming and J lost 8 bases, with 16 bases between them. Germline loops: CDR1 KGHSH, CDR2 LQKENI. Here the CDR3 reads CASSPTPQGGEKLFF. CDR3 nucleotides: TGTGCCAGCTCACCTACACCACAGGGTGGGGAAAAACTGTTTTTT.

The V call is TRBV2, the J call TRBJ2-2, with D uncertain. V was cut by 7 bases and J by 6 bases, with 6 bases left in between. CDR3 length equals 11 residues. Looked up from germline, CDR1 is SNHLY and CDR2 is FYNNEI. CDR3 sequence: CASIRAGELFF. In DNA, the CDR3 is TGTGCCAGCATTCGGGCCGGGGAGCTGTTTTTT.

This chain connects TRBV6-4 to TRBJ2-1; 9 bases align to TRBD2. This CDR3 is 15 amino acids long. CDR1 is MRHNA and CDR2 is SNTAGT in the germline V gene. V lost 2 bases and J lost 7; bases outside the gene matches: 6. For the CDR3, the DNA is TGTGCCAGCAGTGACGTAATAGCGGGGGAGAATGAGCAGTTCTTC. This gives the protein CASSDVIAGENEQFF.

The V call is TRBV5-1, the J call TRBJ1-2, with 10 bases fitting TRBD1. V gave up 0 bases and J gave up 4 bases; unmatched junction bases: 3. There are 15 residues in the CDR3. Germline V lookup: CDR1 SGHRS, CDR2 YFSETQ. The DNA for the CDR3 is TGCGCCAGCAGCTTGGAGACAGGGGGCGGCTATGGCTACACCTTC. Translated: CASSLETGGGYGYTF.

The J gene is TRBJ2-7, the V gene TRBV4-1; D uncertain. The CDR3 spans 13 residues. Germline V gene sequence: CDR1 MGHRA, CDR2 YSYEKL. Trimming left V 2 bases short and J 2 bases short, with 7 bases between. In nucleotides, the CDR3 is TGCGCCAGCAGCCAAACAGAGCCCTACGAGCAGTACTTC. This sequence encodes CASSQTEPYEQYF.

The chain is built from TRBV19 and TRBJ2-1; 12 nucleotides line up with TRBD2. Germline CDR1 is LNHDA and CDR2 is SQIVND (reference sequence). The CDR3 loop spans 15 amino acids. V trimming: 3 bases; J trimming: 4 bases; junction bases outside the gene matches: 1. The CDR3 bases are TGTGCCAGTAGTATCGGGACTAGCGGGTACAATGAGCAGTTCTTC. It encodes CASSIGTSGYNEQFF.

This chain uses TRBV19 with TRBJ2-7; D possibly corresponds to TRBD1 (5 bases). V lost 6 bases to trimming and J lost 2 bases, with 14 bases between them. The CDR3 is made up of 14 amino acids. In germline, CDR1 is LNHDA, CDR2 SQIVND (reference sequence). Written as DNA, the CDR3 is TGTGCCAGTAGACCCTCAGGGAACCCCTACGAGCAGTACTTC. Translation: CASRPSGNPYEQYF.

This sequence joins TRBV3-1 (or the pseudogene TRBV3-2) and TRBJ1-1; no clear D gene. V was trimmed by 1 base and J by 1 base, leaving 7 bases between them. Germline assignment: CDR1 LGHDT and CDR2 YNNKEL (reference sequence). The CDR3 is made up of 14 amino acids. CDR3 amino acids: CASSQASPNTEAFF. Written as DNA, the CDR3 is TGTGCCAGCAGCCAAGCGTCCCCGAACACTGAAGCTTTCTTT.

The rearrangement links TRBV12-3 or TRBV12-4 to TRBJ1-6; no definite D call. V dropped 3 bases and J dropped 11 bases, with 8 bases sitting between them. CDR3 length equals 12 residues. CDR3 protein: CASSLASTPLHF. The CDR3 DNA is TGTGCCAGCAGTTTGGCATCCACACCCCTCCACTTT.

In its sample, this clone was seen once. The rearrangement links TRBV5-6 to TRBJ1-5; D is unclear. V shed 1 base and J shed 4 bases, with 15 bases lying between them. The germline gives CDR1 SGHDT, CDR2 YYEEEE. This CDR3 contains 16 residues. CDR3: CASSLLANRGNQPQHF. The CDR3 DNA reads TGTGCCAGCAGCTTGTTGGCCAACAGAGGGAATCAGCCCCAGCATTTT.

This clone appeared a single time. V gene TRBV19 combines with J gene TRBJ1-5, with 7 bases aligning to TRBD1. J was trimmed by 2 bases and V by 7 bases; bases with no gene match: 8. The germline gives CDR1 LNHDA, CDR2 SQIVND (reference sequence). The CDR3 is made up of 15 amino acids. CDR3 nucleotide sequence: TGTGCCAGTAACCCGACAGGGTCTCGCAATCAGCCCCAGCATTTT. It translates to CASNPTGSRNQPQHF.

The chain is built from TRBV7-6 and TRBJ2-5, with unresolved D. Trimming removed 5 bases at V and 5 bases at J, with 18 bases between. The V gene's germline CDR1 is SGHVS and CDR2 FNYEAQ. CDR3 length: 15 residues. CDR3 loop: CASSPGYGFRETQYF. CDR3 in DNA: TGTGCCAGCAGCCCCGGTTACGGGTTCCGGGAGACCCAGTACTTC.

The genes are TRBV3-1 (or the pseudogene TRBV3-2) and TRBJ1-6; TRBD1 is a possible D gene (6 bases). The germline CDR1 and CDR2 sequences are LGHDT and YNNKEL (reference sequence). This CDR3 is 14 amino acids long. The V end was cut by 2 bases, the J end by 5 bases, with 7 bases between. For the CDR3, the DNA is TGTGCCAGCAGCCAAAGGACAGATAATTCACCCCTCCACTTT. Translated, it gives CASSQRTDNSPLHF.

The J gene is TRBJ1-6, the V gene TRBV2, with 9 bases that match TRBD1. Germline-derived CDR1 and CDR2 are SNHLY and FYNNEI. CDR3 length: 16 amino acids. V gave up 5 bases and J gave up 4 bases; unmatched junction bases: 6. The CDR3 loop reads CASSLLGTGYNSPLHF. In DNA form, the CDR3 reads TGTGCCAGCAGTCTTCTCGGGACAGGGTATAATTCACCCCTCCACTTT.

The rearrangement joins TRBV2 to TRBJ2-3; 7 nucleotides agree with TRBD2. The junction had 20 bases not matched to a gene; V was cut back by 8 bases and J by 6 bases. CDR1 and CDR2 (germline): SNHLY, FYNNEI. The CDR3 has 17 residues. The CDR3 DNA follows: TGTGCCAGCTACGCCGGACGGTCGGGGGGAAGTGAGGATACGCAGTATTTT. It specifies CASYAGRSGGSEDTQYF.

The J gene is TRBJ2-1, the V gene TRBV20-1; 11 bases are a match to TRBD2. V lost 3 bases and J lost 5; bases outside the gene matches: 9. The CDR3 runs 16 residues. Germline V gene sequence: CDR1 DFQATT, CDR2 SNEGSKA (reference sequence). The CDR3 region has the DNA TGCAGTGCTAGTGGTCAACTAGCGGGGGTCCACAATGAGCAGTTCTTC. This gives the protein CSASGQLAGVHNEQFF.

This clone occurred a few times. The chain couples TRBV5-1 to TRBJ2-5; D gene unclear. Germline V lookup: CDR1 SGHRS, CDR2 YFSETQ. The V and J ends lost 0 bases and 3 bases respectively, with 6 bases between them. The CDR3 totals 13 residues. The CDR3 region is CASSLAVKETQYF. The CDR3 DNA reads as TGCGCCAGCAGCTTGGCGGTAAAAGAGACCCAGTACTTC.

The gene calls are TRBV3-1 (or the pseudogene TRBV3-2) and TRBJ2-7; TRBD1 might be the D (6 bases). Germline V gene lookup returns CDR1 LGHDT and CDR2 YNNKEL (reference sequence). Trimming shortened V by 1 base and J by 3 bases, and 19 bases separated the two germline ends. The CDR3 covers 17 residues. The CDR3, as DNA: TGTGCCAGCAGCCAAGGACAGGACAACTTACTCGGCTACGAGCAGTACGTC. It encodes CASSQGQDNLLGYEQYV.

The V and J genes are TRBV5-1 and TRBJ1-2; tentative D call: TRBD1 (5 bases). CDR1 is SGHRS and CDR2 is YFSETQ in the germline V gene. The CDR3 has 16 residues. V shed 1 base and J shed 1 base, with 14 bases lying between them. The CDR3 sequence: CASSLTTGPINYGYTF. CDR3 nucleotides: TGCGCCAGCAGCTTGACAACAGGCCCCATTAACTATGGCTACACCTTC.

V and J are TRBV6-5 and TRBJ1-1; D not certain. This CDR3 is 14 amino acids long. V was pared by 2 bases and J by 4 bases, with 11 bases between. Looked up from germline, CDR1 is MNHEY and CDR2 is SVGAGI. In DNA, the CDR3 is TGTGCCAGCAGTTACATCGGGGTCAGCACTGAAGCTTTCTTT. As protein: CASSYIGVSTEAFF.

This clone was recorded only once. V and J are TRBV4-2 and TRBJ1-3; 7 bases agree with TRBD1. This CDR3 contains 14 residues. Germline trimming cut 3 bases from V and 4 bases from J; bases unmatched to any gene: 3. Germline values: CDR1 LGHNA, CDR2 YNFKEQ. This CDR3 reads CASSHEQGGNTIYF. CDR3 nucleotide sequence: TGTGCCAGCAGCCATGAACAGGGGGGAAACACCATATATTTT.

The rearrangement links TRBV5-1 to TRBJ2-6; a possible D gene is TRBD1 (5 bases). Between the trimmed V and J ends, which lost 4 bases and 2 bases, there was a span of 10 bases. The germline V gene encodes CDR1 SGHRS and CDR2 YFSETQ. This CDR3 has 15 amino acids. CDR3 loop: CASSPAGTGANVLTF. The CDR3 DNA is TGCGCCAGCAGCCCCGCAGGGACTGGGGCCAACGTCCTGACTTTC.

This chain joins TRBV6-5 and TRBJ2-1; 11 nucleotides agree with TRBD2. With 5 bases clipped from V and 9 bases from J, the junction kept 9 bases outside the gene matches. The germline CDR1 and CDR2 sequences are MNHEY and SVGAGI. The CDR3 consists of 15 residues. The CDR3 sequence is CASSHRVAGGVEQFF. The CDR3 DNA reads TGTGCCAGCAGTCACCGGGTAGCGGGGGGGGTTGAGCAGTTCTTC.

The chain employs TRBV14 and TRBJ2-1; 15 nucleotides line up with TRBD2. J gave up 8 bases and V 6 bases, and 11 bases lay outside the gene matches. The CDR3 length is 17 residues. Germline-derived CDR1 and CDR2 are SGHDN and FVKESK. CDR3 DNA: TGTGCCAGCAGTTACGGACTAGCGGGGGGGCAACCCGATGAGCAGTTCTTC. It specifies CASSYGLAGGQPDEQFF.

The chain combines TRBV5-1 with TRBJ2-1; D perhaps matches TRBD1 (6 bases). Trimming left V 0 bases short and J 0 bases short, with 13 bases between. This CDR3 is 17 amino acids long. Germline V gives CDR1 SGHRS, CDR2 YFSETQ. CDR3 DNA sequence: TGCGCCAGCAGCTTGGGAGGGGGACCTAGCTCCTACAATGAGCAGTTCTTC. Protein product: CASSLGGGPSSYNEQFF. The whole variable domain, remainder taken from reference TRBV5-1 and TRBJ2-1, is KAGVTQTPRYLIKTRGQQVTLSCSPISGHRSVSWYQQTPGQGLQFLFEYFSETQRNKGNFPGRFSGRQFSNSRSEMNVSTLELGDSALYLCASSLGGGPSSYNEQFFGPGTRLTVL.

The chain combines TRBV2 with TRBJ1-6; 8 bases agree with TRBD1. Per the germline V gene, CDR1 is SNHLY and CDR2 is FYNNEI. The CDR3 covers 14 residues. Trimming removed 1 base from V and 11 bases from J; junction bases left unmatched: 4. As DNA, the CDR3 is TGTGCCAGCAGTGAAGGGACAGGGAGTGCACCCCTCCACTTT. This translates into CASSEGTGSAPLHF. Based on the CDR3 plus reference TRBV2 and TRBJ1-6, the full variable domain is EPEVTQTPSHQVTQMGQEVILRCVPISNHLYFYWYRQILGQKVEFLVSFYNNEISEKSEIFDDQFSVERPDGSNFTLKIRSTKLEDSAMYFCASSEGTGSAPLHFGNGTRLTVT.

The chain employs TRBV10-3 and TRBJ2-3, with 10 bases identical to TRBD2. This CDR3 comprises 13 residues. V lost 6 bases and J lost 6; bases outside the gene matches: 3. The germline gives CDR1 ENHRY, CDR2 SYGVKD. The CDR3 bases are TGTGCCATCAGCCAGCGGGAGGGGGATACGCAGTATTTT. Amino acid sequence: CAISQREGDTQYF.